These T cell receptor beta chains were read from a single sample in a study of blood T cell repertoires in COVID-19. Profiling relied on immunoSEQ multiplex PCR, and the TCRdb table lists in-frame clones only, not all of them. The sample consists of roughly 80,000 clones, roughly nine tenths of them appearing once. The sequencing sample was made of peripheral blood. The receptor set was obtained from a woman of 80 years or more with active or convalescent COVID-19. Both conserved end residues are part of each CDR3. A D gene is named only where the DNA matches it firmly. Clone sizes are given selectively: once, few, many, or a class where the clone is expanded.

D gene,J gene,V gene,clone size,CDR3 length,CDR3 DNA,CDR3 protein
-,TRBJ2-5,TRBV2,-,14,TGTGCCAGCAGTGGGCGACTAGGGTCGGAGACCCAGTACTTC,CASSGRLGSETQYF
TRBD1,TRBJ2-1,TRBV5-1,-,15,TGCGCCAGCAGCCCTACCGGGACAGGGGACAATGAGCAGTTCTTC,CASSPTGTGDNEQFF
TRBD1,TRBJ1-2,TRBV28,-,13,TGTGCCAGCAGGGGGACAGGGGATTATGGCTACACCTTC,CASRGTGDYGYTF
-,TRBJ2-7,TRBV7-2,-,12,TGTGCCAGCAGCCAGACAGGTCCCGAGCAGTACTTC,CASSQTGPEQYF
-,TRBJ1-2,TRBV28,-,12,TGTGCCAGCAGCACGACAGGCTATGGCTACACCTTC,CASSTTGYGYTF
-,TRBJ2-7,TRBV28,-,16,TGTGCCAGCAGTTTAGGGTGGCAGGGTTCTTCCTACGAGCAGTACTTC,CASSLGWQGSSYEQYF
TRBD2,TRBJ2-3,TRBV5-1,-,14,TGCGCCAGCAGCTTGACGGGGGGAAAAGATACGCAGTATTTT,CASSLTGGKDTQYF
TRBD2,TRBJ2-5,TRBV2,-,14,TGTGCCAGCAACTCGCGGGGGGGTTCAGAGACCCAGTACTTC,CASNSRGGSETQYF
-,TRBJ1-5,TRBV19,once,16,TGTGCCAGTAGTATAACCCTTCACCTCACAGGGCAGCCCCAGCATTTT,CASSITLHLTGQPQHF
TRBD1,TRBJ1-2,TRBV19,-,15,TGTGCCAGTAGTATATGGGGGACAGGGGCCGATGGCTACACCTTC,CASSIWGTGADGYTF
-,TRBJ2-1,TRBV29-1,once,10,TGCAGCGTTGGGGGCGCTGAGCAGTTCTTC,CSVGGAEQFF
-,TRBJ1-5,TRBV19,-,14,TGTGCCAGTAGTGTCAGACAGGATAGTCAGCCCCAGCATTTT,CASSVRQDSQPQHF
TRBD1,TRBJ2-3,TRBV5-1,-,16,TGCGCCAGCAGCTTGACGACAGGGGAGTTTTGGAATACGCAGTATTTT,CASSLTTGEFWNTQYF
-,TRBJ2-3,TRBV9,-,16,TGTGCCAGCAGCGTAGCGGATTGGGGGCGCACAGATACGCAGTATTTT,CASSVADWGRTDTQYF
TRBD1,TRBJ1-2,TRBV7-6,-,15,TGTGCCAGCAGCTTAGGGTCCAGGGGGCTGTATGGCTACACCTTC,CASSLGSRGLYGYTF
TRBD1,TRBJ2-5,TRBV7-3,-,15,TGTGCCAGCAGCTCCTCGACAGGGGGCCAAGAGACCCAGTACTTC,CASSSSTGGQETQYF
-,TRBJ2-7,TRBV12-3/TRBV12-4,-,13,TGTGCCAGCAGTTTAAGGAGGGGTTGCCAGCAGTACTTC,CASSLRRGCQQYF
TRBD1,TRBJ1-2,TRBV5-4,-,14,TGTGCCAGCAGTTCGGACAGGGAGGCCTATGGCTACACCTTC,CASSSDREAYGYTF
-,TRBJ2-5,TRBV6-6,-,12,TGTGCCACCGCCGGGTCGGGGGAGACCCAGTACTTC,CATAGSGETQYF
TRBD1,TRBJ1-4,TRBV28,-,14,TGTGCCAGCGGGAACAGGGGGTGGAATGAAAAACTGTTTTTT,CASGNRGWNEKLFF
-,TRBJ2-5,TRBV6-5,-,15,TGTGCCAGCAGTTATGGAGGGGGCATTGGGGAGACCCAGTACTTC,CASSYGGGIGETQYF